The sequence of this T cell receptor beta chain was determined in a study of OX40 agonist ivuxolimab in advanced cancers. This CDR3 comprises 11 residues. Per the germline V gene, CDR1 is SNHLY and CDR2 is FYNNEI. The V gene lost 2 bases and the J gene lost 10 bases, with 6 bases spanning the gap. Assay: immunoSEQ multiplex PCR; the TCRdb copy retains only in-frame clones and omits some. This sample yields fewer than 45,000 clones, of which around four fifths are seen a single time; under 3.5% belongs to the top ten. This chain connects TRBV2 to TRBJ2-1, with D uncertain. This TCR was sampled from an adult with an advanced solid tumor such as melanoma, head and neck, liver or kidney cancer. Here the sequenced sample was CD4+ or CD8+ T cells sorted from blood, taken in a trial of the OX40 agonist ivuxolimab. The chain's CDR3 is CASSELREQFF. The CDR3 region has the DNA TGTGCCAGCAGTGAACTGAGGGAGCAGTTCTTC.